This TCR beta chain emerged from a study of T cell clones after liver transplantation. J was trimmed by 7 bases and V by 5 bases; bases with no gene match: 6. Germline V CDR1 and CDR2: KGHSH, LQKENI. The CDR3 runs to 14 residues. Using immunoSEQ multiplex PCR, the repertoire was profiled, and TCRdb retains in-frame clones only, with some absent. The table has about 120,000 clones, approximately 90% seen once. Source: CD4+ T cells from blood, taken 12 months after liver transplant. This sequence joins TRBV18 and TRBJ2-7; the match to TRBD2 covers 12 bases. The origin of this receptor is a human patient who received a liver transplant. The graft donor may be the source of some T cells. CDR3 residues: CASSRLAGEAEQYF. CDR3 DNA sequence: TGTGCCAGCTCAAGACTAGCGGGGGAGGCGGAGCAGTACTTC. The whole variable domain, filled in from reference TRBV18 and TRBJ2-7, reads NAGVMQNPRHLVRRRGQEARLRCSPMKGHSHVYWYRQLPEEGLKFMVYLQKENIIDESGMPKERFSAEFPKEGPSILRIQQVVRGDSAAYFCASSRLAGEAEQYFGPGTRLTVT.